The entry that follows covers one TCR beta chain sequence. Clones were read by immunoSEQ multiplex PCR, and TCRdb kept only the in-frame ones, dropping some. The data hold 90,000 to 120,000 clones, with 91% observed a single time. These data belong to a study of OX40 agonist ivuxolimab in advanced cancers. Whole-study context: Mean age approximately 59 years, range 23 to 79; around 80% male.

CDR1 MDHEN and CDR2 SYDVKM come from the germline V gene. This CDR3 has 12 amino acids. V dropped 6 bases and J dropped 1 base, with 6 bases sitting between them. The sequence was obtained from an adult with an advanced solid tumor such as melanoma, head and neck, liver or kidney cancer. This material consisted of CD4+ or CD8+ T cells sorted from blood, taken in a trial of the OX40 agonist ivuxolimab. The gene calls are TRBV28 and TRBJ1-1; D not certain. CDR3 nucleotides: TGTGCCAGCAGCTTAGAGAACACTGAAGCTTTCTTT. Amino acid sequence: CASSLENTEAFF. The full variable domain, completed using reference TRBV28 and TRBJ1-1, is DVKVTQSSRYLVKRTGEKVFLECVQDMDHENMFWYRQDPGLGLRLIYFSYDVKMKEKGDIPEGYSVSREKKERFSLILESASTNQTSMYLCASSLENTEAFFGQGTRLTVV.